These T cell receptor beta chains were read from a single sample in a study of shared T cell receptors in the human thymus. The assay was immunoSEQ multiplex PCR, and TCRdb's table has in-frame clones only and misses some. The table includes 700,000 or so clones, 70% to 90% detected once. The same data also went into a second study, on human thymus T cells.

The sequenced sample was thymocytes. The receptors were sampled from a girl under two years old with a congenital heart defect. The CDR3 runs from the conserved cysteine through the conserved F or W.

V: TRBV5-5
J: TRBJ1-2
CDR3: CASSPDRPGGYTF

V: TRBV5-6
J: TRBJ1-2
CDR3: CASSPGTGKIANYGYTF

V: TRBV19
J: TRBJ2-3
CDR3: CASSIGWPPRTDTQYF

V: TRBV28
J: TRBJ1-5
CDR3: CASSTKGAAPKQLREPQHF

V: TRBV7-2
J: TRBJ2-7
CDR3: CASSLASGNYEQYF

V: TRBV10-3
J: TRBJ2-7
CDR3: CAISDLTGGYEQYF

V: TRBV2
J: TRBJ2-7
CDR3: CASSRLKRTDRGIGEQYF

V: TRBV25-1
J: TRBJ2-7
CDR3: CASSDRTGFEQYF

V: TRBV5-1
J: TRBJ2-7
CDR3: CASSPGTAFYEQYF

V: TRBV6-1
J: TRBJ1-2
CDR3: CASSENYGGGARGYTF

V: TRBV10-3
J: TRBJ1-2
CDR3: CAISESRVDYGYTF

V: TRBV9
J: TRBJ2-1
CDR3: CASSVERDSPNEQFF

V: TRBV4-3
J: TRBJ2-3
CDR3: CASSSRLLTSTDTQYF